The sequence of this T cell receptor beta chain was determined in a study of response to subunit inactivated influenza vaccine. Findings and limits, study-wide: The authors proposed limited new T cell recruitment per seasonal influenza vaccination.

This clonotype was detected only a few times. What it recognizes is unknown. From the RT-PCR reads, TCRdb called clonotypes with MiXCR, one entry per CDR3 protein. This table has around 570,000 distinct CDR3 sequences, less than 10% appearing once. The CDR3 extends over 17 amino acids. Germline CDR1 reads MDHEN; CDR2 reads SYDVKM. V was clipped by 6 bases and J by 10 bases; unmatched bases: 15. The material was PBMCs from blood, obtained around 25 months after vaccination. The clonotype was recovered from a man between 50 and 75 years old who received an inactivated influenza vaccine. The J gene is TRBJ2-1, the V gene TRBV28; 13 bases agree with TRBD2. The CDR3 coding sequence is TGTGCCAGCAGACCAACTAGCGGGAGGGCCAGGGGGCGGGAGCAGTTCTTC. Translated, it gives CASRPTSGRARGREQFF.